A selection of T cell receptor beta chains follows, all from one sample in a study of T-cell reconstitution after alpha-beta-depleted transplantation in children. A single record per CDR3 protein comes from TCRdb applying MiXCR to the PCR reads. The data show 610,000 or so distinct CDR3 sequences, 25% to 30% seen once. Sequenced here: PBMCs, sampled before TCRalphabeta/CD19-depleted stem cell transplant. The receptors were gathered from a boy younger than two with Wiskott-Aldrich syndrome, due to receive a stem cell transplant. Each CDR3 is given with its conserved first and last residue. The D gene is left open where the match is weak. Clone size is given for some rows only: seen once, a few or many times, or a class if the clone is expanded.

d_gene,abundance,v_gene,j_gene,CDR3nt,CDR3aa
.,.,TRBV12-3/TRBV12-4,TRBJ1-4,TGTGCCAGCAGCCTGGCAGGGATTAATGAAAAACTGTTTTTT,CASSLAGINEKLFF
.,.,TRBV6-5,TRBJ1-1,TGTGCCAGCAGTTACTCTAGTAGGGGTGACACTGAAGCTTTCTTT,CASSYSSRGDTEAFF
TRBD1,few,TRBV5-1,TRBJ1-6,TGCGCCAGCAGCTTGGGACGGGACAGGGACCCACCCCTCCACTTT,CASSLGRDRDPPLHF
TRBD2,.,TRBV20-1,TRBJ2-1,TGCAGTGCTAGAGATCCAAGACTAGCGGGAACCTACAATGAGCAGTTCTTC,CSARDPRLAGTYNEQFF
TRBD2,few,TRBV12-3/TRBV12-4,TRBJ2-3,TGTGCCAGCGGACTAGCGGATACGCAGTATTTT,CASGLADTQYF
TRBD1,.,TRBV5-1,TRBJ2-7,TGCGTCAGCATGGAACGGACAGGGCTCGACGAGCAGTACTTC,CVSMERTGLDEQYF
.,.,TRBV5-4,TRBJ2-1,TGTGCCAGCAGCTTACCGATGGGGGTATCCTACAATGAGCAGTTCTTC,CASSLPMGVSYNEQFF
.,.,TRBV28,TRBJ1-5,TGTGCCAGCAGTGAGGTGGGGAATCAGCCCCAGCATTTT,CASSEVGNQPQHF
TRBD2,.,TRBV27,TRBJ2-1,TGTGCCAGCAGTTTAATGCTAGCGGGCTACAATGAGCAGTTCTTC,CASSLMLAGYNEQFF
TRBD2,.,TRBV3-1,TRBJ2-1,TGTGCCAGCAGCCAGGGAGGGATAATTTACAATGAGCAGTTCTTC,CASSQGGIIYNEQFF
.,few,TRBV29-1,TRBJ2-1,TGCAGCGCAAACCCTCTCCTAATCTCCTACAATGAGCAGTTCTTC,CSANPLLISYNEQFF
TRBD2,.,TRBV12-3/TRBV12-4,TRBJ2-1,TGTGCCAGCACCAGGACTAGCGGGAGTAGGAATGAGCAGTTCTTC,CASTRTSGSRNEQFF
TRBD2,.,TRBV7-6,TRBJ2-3,TGTGCCAGCAGCTTAAAGGTTGGGGTGTCGGCGGGAGGTACAGATACGCAGTATTTT,CASSLKVGVSAGGTDTQYF
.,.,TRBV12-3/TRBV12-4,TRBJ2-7,TGTGCCAGCAGTTTGGGGGTTGGTCGCTACGAGCAGTACTTC,CASSLGVGRYEQYF
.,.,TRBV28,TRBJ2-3,TGTGCCAGCAGTGGCTTTGGGGGCACAGATACGCAGTATTTT,CASSGFGGTDTQYF
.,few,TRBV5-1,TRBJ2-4,TGCGCCAGCAGCTTGGCCACAGGGAATCCGGTTCAGTACTTC,CASSLATGNPVQYF
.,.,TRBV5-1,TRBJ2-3,TGCGCCAGCAGCTTGGCCGTTGGAGGCACAGATACGCAGTATTTT,CASSLAVGGTDTQYF
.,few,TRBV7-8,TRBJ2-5,TGTGCCAGCAGCTTAGCCAGAGCGAGTGGGGAGACCCAGTACTTC,CASSLARASGETQYF
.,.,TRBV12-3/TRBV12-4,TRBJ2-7,TGTGCCAGCAGTTTCCCACCAAACAGGGAGCAGTACTTC,CASSFPPNREQYF
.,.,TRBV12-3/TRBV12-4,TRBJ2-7,TGTGCCAGCAGTTTCGCCCAGGGGAACGAGCAGTACTTC,CASSFAQGNEQYF
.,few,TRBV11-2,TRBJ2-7,TGTGCCAGCAGCTGGTCCCCTGGCTACGAGCAGTACTTC,CASSWSPGYEQYF
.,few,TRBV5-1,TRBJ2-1,TGCGCCAGCAGCAAGACAACCTCCTACAATGAGCAGTTCTTC,CASSKTTSYNEQFF
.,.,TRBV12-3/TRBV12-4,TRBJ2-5,TGTGCCAGCAGTTCCCAAACAGGGCGGGAGACCCAGTACTTC,CASSSQTGRETQYF
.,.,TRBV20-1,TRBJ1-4,TGCAGTGCTAGAGATCCCAGGGATCCTAATGAAAAACTGTTTTTT,CSARDPRDPNEKLFF
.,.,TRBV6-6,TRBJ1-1,TGTGCCAGCAGTTACTCGGGGGGGCGAAGGGCTTTCTTT,CASSYSGGRRAFF
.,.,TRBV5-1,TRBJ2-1,TGCGCCAGCAGTTGGCAGGGGTTGGGCGATGAGCAGTTCTTC,CASSWQGLGDEQFF
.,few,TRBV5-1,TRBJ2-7,TGCGCCAGCAGCTTGTTGGGGGACCCCTACGAGCAGTACTTC,CASSLLGDPYEQYF
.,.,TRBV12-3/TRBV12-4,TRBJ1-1,TGTGCCAGCAGTTTATCCGACGTTCAGGGCCCCTTCCTTGAAGCTTTCTTT,CASSLSDVQGPFLEAFF
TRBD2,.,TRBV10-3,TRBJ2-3,TGTGCCATCAGTGAGTCAGGCCTAGCGGGAGGGCGGACAGATACGCAGTATTTT,CAISESGLAGGRTDTQYF
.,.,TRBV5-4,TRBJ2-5,TGTGCCAGCAGCCCCCTGGGGGGGCTCTGGGAGACCCAGTACTTC,CASSPLGGLWETQYF
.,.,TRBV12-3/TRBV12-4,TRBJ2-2,TGTGCCAGCAGCGGGACCATGCCCACCGGGGAGCTGTTTTTT,CASSGTMPTGELFF
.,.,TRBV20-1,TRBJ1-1,TGCAGTGCTATCCCCAATAGAAACACTGAAGCTTTCTTT,CSAIPNRNTEAFF
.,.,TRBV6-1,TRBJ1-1,TGTGCCAGCACTCCCGCGACAGGAATGAACACTGAAGCTTTCTTT,CASTPATGMNTEAFF
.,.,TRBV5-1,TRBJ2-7,TGCGCCAGCAGCTTGGATACAGGTACCGGCGAGCAGTACTTC,CASSLDTGTGEQYF
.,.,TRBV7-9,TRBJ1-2,TGTGCCAGCAGCTTGCAGGGAGTAACTAACTATGGCTACACCTTC,CASSLQGVTNYGYTF
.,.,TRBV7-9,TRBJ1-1,TGTGCCAGCAGCTTAGGGTTCACTGAAGCTTTCTTT,CASSLGFTEAFF
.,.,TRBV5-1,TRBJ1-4,TGCGCCAGCAGTCCTTCAGGGCGTGGGAATGAAAAACTGTTTTTT,CASSPSGRGNEKLFF
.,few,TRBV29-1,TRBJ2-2,TGCAGCGTTGAGCCTCCCGGGGCCACCGGGGAGCTGTTTTTT,CSVEPPGATGELFF
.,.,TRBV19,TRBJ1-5,TGTGCCAGTAGTATCACAGGCAATCAGCCCCAGCATTTT,CASSITGNQPQHF
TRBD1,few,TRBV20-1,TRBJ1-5,TGCAGTGCTACTGGGACAGCCGATCAGCCCCAGCATTTT,CSATGTADQPQHF
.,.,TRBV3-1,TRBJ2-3,TGTGCCAGCAGTCGACGGAGGCATACGCAGTATTTT,CASSRRRHTQYF
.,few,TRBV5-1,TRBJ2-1,TGCGCCAGCAGCGCAGAAGACCTGAACGGGAACAATGAGCAGTTCTTC,CASSAEDLNGNNEQFF
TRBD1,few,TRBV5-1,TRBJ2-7,TGCGCCAGCAGCTTGCACCCGGGACAGGGGGACGAGCAGTACTTC,CASSLHPGQGDEQYF
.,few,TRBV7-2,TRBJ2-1,TGTGCCAGCCTTTCCCTAGGAGTGCGCCCCGGGTCGACGCCAAGCTCCTACAATGAGCAGTTCTTC,CASLSLGVRPGSTPSSYNEQFF
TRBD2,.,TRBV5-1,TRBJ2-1,TGCGCCAGCAGCGTATCCCCCCTAGCGGCCTCCTACAATGAGCAGTTCTTC,CASSVSPLAASYNEQFF
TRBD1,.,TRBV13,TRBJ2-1,TGTGCCAGCGGACAGGGGGCGGCCTACAATGAGCAGTTCTTC,CASGQGAAYNEQFF
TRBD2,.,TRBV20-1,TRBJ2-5,TGCAGTGCTCGGGGACTAGCTGGAGACGAGACCCAGTACTTC,CSARGLAGDETQYF
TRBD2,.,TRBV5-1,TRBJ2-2,TGCGCCAGCAGCTGGAGGAAGGCGGGAGGGCGTGACGGGGAGCTGTTTTTT,CASSWRKAGGRDGELFF
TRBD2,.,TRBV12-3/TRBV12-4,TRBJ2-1,TGTGCCAGCAGTTTTAGGCTAGCGGGAATATACAATGAGCAGTTCTTC,CASSFRLAGIYNEQFF
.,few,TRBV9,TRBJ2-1,TGTGCCAGCAGCGTACAAGCGACCACCTACAATGAGCAGTTCTTC,CASSVQATTYNEQFF
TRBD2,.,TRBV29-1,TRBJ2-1,TGCAGCGTCGGGGGACTAGCGGGAGGTGAGCAGTTCTTC,CSVGGLAGGEQFF
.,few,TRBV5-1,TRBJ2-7,TGCGCCAGCAGCTTGAAACAGGGGGGGTCCGAGCAGTACTTC,CASSLKQGGSEQYF
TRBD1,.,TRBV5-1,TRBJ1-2,TGCGCCAGCAGCTTGGTGGGACAGGGTCTCGGTCCTGCTGGCTACACCTTC,CASSLVGQGLGPAGYTF
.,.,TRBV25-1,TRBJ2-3,TGTGCCAGCAGTGAATGGGCCGGTGGAGGGTGGGATACGCAGTATTTT,CASSEWAGGGWDTQYF
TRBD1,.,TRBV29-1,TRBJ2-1,TGCAGCGTCGAAGACAGGGGAAATAGCGGAAGCAATGAGCAGTTCTTC,CSVEDRGNSGSNEQFF
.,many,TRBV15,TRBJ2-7,TGTGCCACCAGCAGAGGCGCGGACCCACGGAACGAGCAGTACTTC,CATSRGADPRNEQYF
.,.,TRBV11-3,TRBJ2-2,TGTGCCAGCAGCCCAGGATCGGGGAGGAAGAACACCGGGGAGCTGTTTTTT,CASSPGSGRKNTGELFF
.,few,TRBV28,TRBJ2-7,TGTGCCAGCAGTTTGGGTCCGTCCTACACCTACGAGCAGTACTTC,CASSLGPSYTYEQYF
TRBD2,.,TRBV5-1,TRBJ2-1,TGCGCCAGCAGCTTGACCATTAGCGGGATGAGAAACAATGAGCAGTTCTTC,CASSLTISGMRNNEQFF
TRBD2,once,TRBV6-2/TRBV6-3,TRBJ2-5,TGTCCCAGCAGTCGTCAGGGAGGGGAGACCCAGTACTTC,CPSSRQGGETQYF